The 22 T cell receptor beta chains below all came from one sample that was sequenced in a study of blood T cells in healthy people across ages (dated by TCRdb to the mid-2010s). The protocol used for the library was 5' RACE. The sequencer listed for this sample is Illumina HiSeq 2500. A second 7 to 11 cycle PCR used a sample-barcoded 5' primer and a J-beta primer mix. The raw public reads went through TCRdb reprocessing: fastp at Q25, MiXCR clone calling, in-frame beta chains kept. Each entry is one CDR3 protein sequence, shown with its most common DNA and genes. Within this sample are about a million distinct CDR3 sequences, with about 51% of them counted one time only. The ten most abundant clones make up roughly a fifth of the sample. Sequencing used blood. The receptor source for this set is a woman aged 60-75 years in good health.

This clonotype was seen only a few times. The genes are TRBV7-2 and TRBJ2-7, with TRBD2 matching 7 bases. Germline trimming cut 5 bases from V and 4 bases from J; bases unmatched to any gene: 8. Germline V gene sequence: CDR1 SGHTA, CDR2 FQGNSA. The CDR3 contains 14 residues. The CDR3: CASSPSAGVYEQYF. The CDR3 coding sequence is TGTGCCAGCAGCCCCTCGGCGGGGGTTTACGAGCAGTACTTC.

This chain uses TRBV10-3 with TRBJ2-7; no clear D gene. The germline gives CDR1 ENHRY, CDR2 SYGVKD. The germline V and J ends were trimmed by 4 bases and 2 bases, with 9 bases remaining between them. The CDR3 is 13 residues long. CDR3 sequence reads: CAISAGAAYEQYF. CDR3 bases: TGTGCCATCAGTGCTGGCGCTGCCTACGAGCAGTACTTC.

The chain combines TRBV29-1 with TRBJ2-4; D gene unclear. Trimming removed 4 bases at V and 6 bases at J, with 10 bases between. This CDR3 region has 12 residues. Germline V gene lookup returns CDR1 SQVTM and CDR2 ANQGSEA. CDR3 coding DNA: TGCAGCGTTGTGGCGGAAATAAACATTCAGTACTTC. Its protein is CSVVAEINIQYF.

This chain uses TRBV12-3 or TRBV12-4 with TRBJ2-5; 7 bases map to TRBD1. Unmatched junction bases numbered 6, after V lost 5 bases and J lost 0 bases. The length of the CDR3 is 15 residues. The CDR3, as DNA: TGTGCCAGCAGTCCAAGACAGGGCTACCAAGAGACCCAGTACTTC. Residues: CASSPRQGYQETQYF.

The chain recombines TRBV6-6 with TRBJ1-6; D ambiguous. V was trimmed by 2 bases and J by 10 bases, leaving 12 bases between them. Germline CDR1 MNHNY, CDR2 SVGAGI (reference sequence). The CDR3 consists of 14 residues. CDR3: CASSYALTGSPLHF. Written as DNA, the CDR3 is TGTGCCAGCAGTTACGCCCTGACCGGGTCACCCCTCCACTTT.

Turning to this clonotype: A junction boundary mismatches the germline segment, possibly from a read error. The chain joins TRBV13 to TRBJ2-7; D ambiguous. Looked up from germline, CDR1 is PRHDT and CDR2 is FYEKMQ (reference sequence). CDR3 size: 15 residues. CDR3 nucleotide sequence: TGTGCCGGCAGCTCCCGGACCCATAAAGGCAGCGAGCAGTACTTC. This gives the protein CAGSSRTHKGSEQYF.

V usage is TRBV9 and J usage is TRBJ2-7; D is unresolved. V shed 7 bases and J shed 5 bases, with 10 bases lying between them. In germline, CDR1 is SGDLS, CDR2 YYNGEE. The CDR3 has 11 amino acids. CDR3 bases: TGTGCCAGCGGCGGAGCTGACGAGCAGTACTTC. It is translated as CASGGADEQYF.

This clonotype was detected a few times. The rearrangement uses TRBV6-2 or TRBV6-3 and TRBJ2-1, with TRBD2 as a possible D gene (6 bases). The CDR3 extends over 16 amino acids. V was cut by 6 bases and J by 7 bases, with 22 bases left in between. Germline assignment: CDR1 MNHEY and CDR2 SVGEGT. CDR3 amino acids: CASRNPTRGKGNEQFF. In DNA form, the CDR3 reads TGTGCCAGCAGGAACCCCACTCGCGGGAAAGGAAATGAGCAGTTCTTC.

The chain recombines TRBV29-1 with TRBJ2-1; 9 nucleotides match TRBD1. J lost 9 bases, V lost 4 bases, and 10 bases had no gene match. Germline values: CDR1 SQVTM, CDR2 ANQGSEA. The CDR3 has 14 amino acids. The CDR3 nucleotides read TGCAGCGTTGCCGGGACAGGGTTTGGTGGTGAGCAGTTCTTC. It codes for CSVAGTGFGGEQFF.

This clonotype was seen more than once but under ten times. In DNA form, the CDR3 reads TGCGCCAGCAGCCAAGGGGCTAATGGGGAAGAGACCCAGTACTTC. It specifies CASSQGANGEETQYF. The V gene is TRBV4-1, the J gene TRBJ2-5; no firm D call. The length of the CDR3 is 15 residues. Germline-derived CDR1 and CDR2 are MGHRA and YSYEKL. V lost 1 base and J 3 bases, leaving 12 bases between the germline ends.

CDR3 region: CATSRDRSRGDNQPQHF. CDR3 nucleotide sequence: TGTGCCACCAGCAGAGATCGGAGCAGGGGGGACAATCAGCCCCAGCATTTT. The chain employs TRBV15 and TRBJ1-5; the match to TRBD1 covers 7 bases. Looked up from germline, CDR1 is LNHNV and CDR2 is YYDKDF (reference sequence). The CDR3 totals 17 residues. V lost 0 bases and J lost 3; bases outside the gene matches: 8.

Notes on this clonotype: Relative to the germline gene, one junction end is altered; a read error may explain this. CDR3 sequence (DNA): TGCAGTGCCAAGACTAGGGTAAAAGTCAATGAGCGGTTCTTC. It codes for CSAKTRVKVNERFF. The J gene is TRBJ2-1, the V gene TRBV20-1; the D gene is possibly TRBD2 (6 bases). CDR3 length: 14 amino acids. Looked up from germline, CDR1 is DFQATT and CDR2 is SNEGSKA (reference sequence).

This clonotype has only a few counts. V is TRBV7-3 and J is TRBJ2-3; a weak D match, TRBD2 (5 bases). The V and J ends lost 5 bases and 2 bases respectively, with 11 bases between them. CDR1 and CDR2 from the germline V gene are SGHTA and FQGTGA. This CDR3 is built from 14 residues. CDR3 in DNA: TGTGCCAGCAGCCGCAGCGGAACCACAGATACGCAGTATTTT. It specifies CASSRSGTTDTQYF.

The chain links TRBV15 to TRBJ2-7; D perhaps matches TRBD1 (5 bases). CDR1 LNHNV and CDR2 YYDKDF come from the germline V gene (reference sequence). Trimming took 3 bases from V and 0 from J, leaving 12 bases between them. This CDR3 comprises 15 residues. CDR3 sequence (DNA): TGTGCCACCAGCAGGAGACAGCCATACTCCTACGAGCAGTACTTC. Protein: CATSRRQPYSYEQYF.

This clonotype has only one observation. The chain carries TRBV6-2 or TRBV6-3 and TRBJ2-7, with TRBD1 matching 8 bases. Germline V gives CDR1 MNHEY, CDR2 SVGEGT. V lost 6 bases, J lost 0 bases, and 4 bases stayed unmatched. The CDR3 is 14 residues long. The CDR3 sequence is CASRRDRNSYEQYF. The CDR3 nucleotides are TGTGCCAGCAGGAGGGACAGGAACTCCTACGAGCAGTACTTC.

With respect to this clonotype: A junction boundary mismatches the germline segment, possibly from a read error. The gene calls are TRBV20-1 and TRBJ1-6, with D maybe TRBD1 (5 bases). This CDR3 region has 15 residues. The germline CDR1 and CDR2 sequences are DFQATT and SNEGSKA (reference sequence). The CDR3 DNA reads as TGCAGTGCTACGACAGAGGCTCACTATAATCCACCCCTCCACTTT. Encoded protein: CSATTEAHYNPPLHF.

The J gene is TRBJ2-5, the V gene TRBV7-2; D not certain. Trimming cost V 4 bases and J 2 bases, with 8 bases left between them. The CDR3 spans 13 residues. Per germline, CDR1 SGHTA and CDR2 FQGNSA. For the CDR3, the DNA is TGTGCCAGCAGCTCCCTAACACAAGAGACCCAGTACTTC. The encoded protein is CASSSLTQETQYF.

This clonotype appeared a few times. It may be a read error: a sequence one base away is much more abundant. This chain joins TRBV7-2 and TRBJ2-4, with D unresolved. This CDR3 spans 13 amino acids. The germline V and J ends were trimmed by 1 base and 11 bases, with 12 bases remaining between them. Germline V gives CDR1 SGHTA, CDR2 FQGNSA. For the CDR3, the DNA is TGTGCCAGCAGCTTAGATCGTAGTAACGTTCAGTACTTC. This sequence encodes CASSLDRSNVQYF.

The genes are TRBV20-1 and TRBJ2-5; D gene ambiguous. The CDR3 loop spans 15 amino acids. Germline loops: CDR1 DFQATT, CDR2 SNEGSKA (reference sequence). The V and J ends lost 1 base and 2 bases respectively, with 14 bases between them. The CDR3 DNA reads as TGCAGTGCTAGAGGAAGGACCCGTCGGCAAGAGACCCAGTACTTC. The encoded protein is CSARGRTRRQETQYF.

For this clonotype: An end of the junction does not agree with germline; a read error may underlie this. The chain's CDR3 is CASSEETGGNQPQHF. The DNA of the CDR3 is TGTGCCAGCAGCGAAGAAACAGGGGGCAATCAGCCCCAGCATTTT. V and J are TRBV2 and TRBJ1-5; TRBD1 agrees at 7 bases. The germline CDR1 and CDR2 sequences are SNHLY and FYNNEI. The CDR3 runs 15 residues.

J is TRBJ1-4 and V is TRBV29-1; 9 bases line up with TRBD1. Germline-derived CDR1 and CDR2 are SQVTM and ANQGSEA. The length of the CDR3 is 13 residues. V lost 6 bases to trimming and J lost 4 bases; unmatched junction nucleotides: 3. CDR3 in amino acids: CSVGQGNNEKLFF. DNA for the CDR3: TGCAGCGTGGGACAGGGCAATAATGAAAAACTGTTTTTT.

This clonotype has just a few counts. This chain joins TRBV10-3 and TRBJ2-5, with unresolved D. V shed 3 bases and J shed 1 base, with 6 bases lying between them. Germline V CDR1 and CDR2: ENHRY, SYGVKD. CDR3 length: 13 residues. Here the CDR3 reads CAISDWVQETQYF. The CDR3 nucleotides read TGTGCCATCAGTGACTGGGTCCAAGAGACCCAGTACTTC.